This TCR beta chain was observed in a study of T cells in Graves' hyperthyroidism and ophthalmopathy. Notes on the study in general: A model of 13 V-J pairs discriminated ophthalmopathy from stable hyperthyroidism. Model output signaled ophthalmopathy a median 6.5 months ahead of onset.

The CDR3 is made up of 15 amino acids. V trimming: 5 bases; J trimming: 5 bases; junction bases outside the gene matches: 8. RNA transcripts yielded amplified TCR beta CDR3 regions. First-round RT-PCR with HTBI primers amplified the TCR CDR3 region. TCRdb used MiXCR to reprocess the multiplex PCR reads, holding one entry per CDR3 protein. Of 410,000 or so distinct CDR3 sequences in the sample, roughly 14% are singletons; the top ten hold approximately 13%. Subjects with ophthalmopathy showed a Clinical Activity Score no lower than 3, a NOSPECS grade no lower than 4, and a duration shorter than 3 months. This clonotype was observed many times. No antigen is known for it.

The V and J genes are TRBV12-3 or TRBV12-4 and TRBJ1-5; TRBD1 aligns across 8 bases. This TCR was sampled from a man aged 18 to 29 with Graves' ophthalmopathy. The sample taken for sequencing was blood. Here the CDR3 reads CASSPRQGRDQPQHF. Written as DNA, the CDR3 is TGTGCCAGCAGTCCCCGACAGGGGAGGGATCAGCCCCAGCATTTT.